The clone carrying this TCR beta chain showed up just once. This entry belongs to a study of shared clonotypes between healthy human individuals. Trimming removed 7 bases from V and 3 bases from J, with 16 bases in between. The CDR3 sequence is 15 residues long. Germline CDR1 is MNHNY and CDR2 is SVGAGI (reference sequence). Sequencing was performed with immunoSEQ multiplex PCR; in TCRdb, only in-frame clones are kept and a portion is missing. The table records 1.6 million or so clones, 98% to 99% of them present only once. The TCR comes from a man aged 25 to 40 in good health. The chain carries TRBV6-6 and TRBJ1-5; D is unresolved. The sequencing input was naive CD4+ T cells sorted from blood. Subset defined: CD45RA+ positively selected. DNA of the CDR3: TGTGCCAGCACCCCCCGGGTCCTCCCCAATCAGCCCCAGCATTTT. Its protein product is CASTPRVLPNQPQHF.